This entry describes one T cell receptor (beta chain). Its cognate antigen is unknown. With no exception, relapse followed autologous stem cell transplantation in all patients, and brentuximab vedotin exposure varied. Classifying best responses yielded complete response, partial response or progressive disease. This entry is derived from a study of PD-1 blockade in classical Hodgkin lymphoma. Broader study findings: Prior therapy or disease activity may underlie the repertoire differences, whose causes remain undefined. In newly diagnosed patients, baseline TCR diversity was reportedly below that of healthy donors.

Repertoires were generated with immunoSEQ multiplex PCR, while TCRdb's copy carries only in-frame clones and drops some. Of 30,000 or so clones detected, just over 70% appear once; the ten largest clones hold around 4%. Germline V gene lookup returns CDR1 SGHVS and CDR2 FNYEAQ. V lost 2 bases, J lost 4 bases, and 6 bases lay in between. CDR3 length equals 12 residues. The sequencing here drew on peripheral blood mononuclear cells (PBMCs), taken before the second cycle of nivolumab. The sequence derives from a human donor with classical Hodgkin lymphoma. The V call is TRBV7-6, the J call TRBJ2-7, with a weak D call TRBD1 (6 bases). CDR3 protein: CASSLQGYEQYF. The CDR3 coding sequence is TGTGCCAGCAGCTTACAGGGGTACGAGCAGTACTTC.